These T cell receptor beta chains were read from a single sample in a study of T-cell memory formation after mild COVID-19. TCRdb re-analysed the 5' RACE reads in MiXCR, keeping a single row per CDR3 protein. The table records hundreds of thousands of distinct CDR3 sequences, about 22% of them present only once. The sequenced sample was PBMCs or a T cell subset sorted from them (not recorded which). Receptors originate from an adult woman who had mild COVID-19 (a few samples of this study predate the infection). Cell type and time point are not known. Both conserved end residues are part of each CDR3.

CDR3 length,V gene,J gene,CDR3 protein
14,TRBV12-3/TRBV12-4,TRBJ1-2,CASRRDEGIMGYTF
14,TRBV29-1,TRBJ2-1,CSVEGRVRTGEQFF
14,TRBV6-2/TRBV6-3,TRBJ2-7,CASSPPGSGYEQYF
14,TRBV7-6,TRBJ2-7,CASSLGQGPSEQYF
16,TRBV12-3/TRBV12-4,TRBJ1-1,CASSPPTQEGNTEAFF
12,TRBV11-2,TRBJ2-5,CASSSDWETQYF
14,TRBV27,TRBJ2-5,CASSSGYGTEIQYF
15,TRBV15,TRBJ1-4,CATSDRDRPAEKLFF
16,TRBV4-2,TRBJ1-5,CASSQRGEGPAQPQHF
14,TRBV2,TRBJ2-2,CASSDRGLAGELFF
15,TRBV7-9,TRBJ2-1,CASSLVSNGLNEQFF
15,TRBV12-3/TRBV12-4,TRBJ2-2,CASSLVGHIGGELFF
13,TRBV2,TRBJ1-5,CASSDRRDQPQHF
16,TRBV7-9,TRBJ2-1,CASSLGSGLSYNEQFF
14,TRBV7-9,TRBJ2-1,CASSAGQFYNEQFF
13,TRBV5-1,TRBJ2-7,CASSFERWNEQYF
14,TRBV9,TRBJ2-3,CASSVGVGADTQYF
15,TRBV6-5,TRBJ1-1,CASSALTGGNGEAFF
14,TRBV15,TRBJ2-7,CATSSDRDNYEQYF
15,TRBV7-8,TRBJ2-7,CASSGLAGVAYEQYF
13,TRBV29-1,TRBJ1-2,CSAEGSGGTGYTF
11,TRBV12-3/TRBV12-4,TRBJ2-7,CASSLGTDLYF
10,TRBV29-1,TRBJ1-2,CSVQYLGYTF
17,TRBV12-3/TRBV12-4,TRBJ2-5,CASSLYVVTGVAETQYF
14,TRBV9,TRBJ2-1,CASSGGGIGNEQFF
15,TRBV5-1,TRBJ1-1,CASSYQRDSKTEAFF
15,TRBV6-2/TRBV6-3,TRBJ1-1,CASTSGGFLNTEAFF
11,TRBV29-1,TRBJ2-1,CSVDLGNEQFF
18,TRBV19,TRBJ2-6,CASSILGQASSGANVLTF
16,TRBV7-2,TRBJ1-3,CASSLVRGTSGNTIYF
14,TRBV10-3,TRBJ1-5,CAIGFSGDNQPQHF
15,TRBV12-3/TRBV12-4,TRBJ2-3,CASSPNSARTDTQYF
14,TRBV20-1,TRBJ1-1,CSAVKGVRATEAFF
14,TRBV5-6,TRBJ2-7,CASRRRNQGREQYF
13,TRBV6-2/TRBV6-3,TRBJ2-7,CASRDTGLYEQYF